Detailed here is one TCR beta chain. What it recognizes is unknown. The CDR3 has 15 residues. Germline-derived CDR1 and CDR2 are SGHTS and YDEGEE. V was clipped by 4 bases and J by 4 bases, with 17 bases between them. Sorting that relied on CD45RO/CCR7/CD25/CD127/CD95/CD27 yielded CD4+ naive, central memory, regulatory and stem cell-like memory cells. Sorting produced populations that all topped 98% purity. This sample was taken from a study of beta chain features in type 1 diabetes. Study summary: On cell yields, gender and age, patients and healthy donors were similar. General observations from the study: Across all four CD4+ subsets, people with type 1 diabetes showed modestly shorter TCRB CDR3s. VDJ junctions in type 1 diabetes patients carried more deletions and fewer insertions.

Every bit of the isolated RNA underwent reverse transcription, so sequencing read expressed TCRB transcripts. Some clones are missing from TCRdb's copy, which holds only in-frame ones; the method was immunoSEQ multiplex PCR. This sample has some 360,000 clones, with around 10% found just once. The rearrangement joins TRBV5-8 to TRBJ1-1; TRBD1 might be the D (5 bases). The sequenced sample consisted of central memory CD4+ T cells from blood. This receptor was taken from a man aged 30 to 45 with type 1 diabetes. CDR3: CASSPRDRRSTEAFF. CDR3 nucleotide sequence: TGTGCCAGCAGCCCTCGGGACCGGAGGAGCACTGAAGCTTTCTTT.